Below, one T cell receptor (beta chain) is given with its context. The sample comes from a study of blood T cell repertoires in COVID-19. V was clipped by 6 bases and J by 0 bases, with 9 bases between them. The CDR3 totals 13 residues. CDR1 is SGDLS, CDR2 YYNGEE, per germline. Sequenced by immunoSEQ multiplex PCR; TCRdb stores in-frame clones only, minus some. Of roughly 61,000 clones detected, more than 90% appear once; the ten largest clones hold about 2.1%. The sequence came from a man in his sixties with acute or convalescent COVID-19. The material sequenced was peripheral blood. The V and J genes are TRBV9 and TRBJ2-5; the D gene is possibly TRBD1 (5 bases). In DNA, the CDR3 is TGTGCCAGCACCCCGGACAACCAAGAGACCCAGTACTTC. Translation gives CASTPDNQETQYF.